This record covers a single TCR beta chain. Its specificity is unknown. Some clones are missing from TCRdb's copy, which holds only in-frame ones; the method was immunoSEQ multiplex PCR. The sample includes hundreds of thousands of clones, roughly 87% of them seen just once. This sample was included in a study of cytomegalovirus exposure and HLA in healthy donors. Study observations and caveats: Investigators reported approximately 150 TCR beta chains as tied to cytomegalovirus.

V shed 2 bases, J shed 0 bases, and the junction held 1 base outside the gene matches. Per the germline V gene, CDR1 is SGDLS and CDR2 is YYNGEE. This CDR3 region has 14 residues. The material sequenced was PBMCs. V and J are TRBV9 and TRBJ1-1, with 7 bases identical to TRBD1. The TCR was taken from a man younger than 35 in good health and CMV-seropositive. This CDR3 is CASSVGQMNTEAFF. Written as DNA, the CDR3 is TGTGCCAGCAGCGTGGGACAGATGAACACTGAAGCTTTCTTT.